The 18 T cell receptor beta chains in this list originate from one sample, sequenced in a study of Ad26.COV2.S vaccination and SARS-CoV-2 variants. Clones were sequenced by immunoSEQ multiplex PCR, and TCRdb holds only the in-frame ones, with some missing. The top ten hold 3.6% of the sample, which has about 420,000 clones, 88% seen once. Specified treatment: 15 to 20 received Ad26.COV2.S at low or high dose, single or two shots; about 5 received placebo; per-sample allocation not given. Day 63 following the first vaccine or placebo injection was when the samples were taken. The sequencing here drew on peripheral blood, taken in a trial of Ad26.COV2.S vaccine versus placebo. These TCRs come from a person between 18 and 65 years old who received the Ad26.COV2.S COVID-19 vaccine or a placebo.

The chain carries TRBV19 and TRBJ2-2; D gene uncertain. CDR3 size: 16 residues. Germline V gene lookup returns CDR1 LNHDA and CDR2 SQIVND (reference sequence). V lost 1 base to trimming and J lost 5 bases, with 14 bases between them. The CDR3 here is CASSIGIIRSTGELFF. CDR3 DNA sequence: TGTGCCAGTAGTATAGGCATAATTAGGTCGACCGGGGAGCTGTTTTTT.

The chain recombines TRBV28 with TRBJ2-7; TRBD2 might be the D (5 bases). The CDR3 runs to 12 residues. Trimming took off 6 bases at V and 6 bases at J, with 12 bases between the two ends. Germline V CDR1 and CDR2: MDHEN, SYDVKM. CDR3 sequence (DNA): TGTGCCAGCAGCCAAGCTGGGAGCGAGCAGTACTTC. Translating gives CASSQAGSEQYF.

The chain recombines TRBV30 with TRBJ1-5; D unresolved. Germline V gene sequence: CDR1 GTSNPN, CDR2 SVGIG (reference sequence). CDR3 length: 13 residues. Trimming took off 1 base at V and 4 bases at J, with 8 bases between the two ends. The CDR3 DNA reads TGTGCCTGGAGTGACGCTGTGAATCAGCCCCAGCATTTT. The encoded protein is CAWSDAVNQPQHF.

This rearrangement joins TRBV7-6 to TRBJ1-3; D is unresolved. V was pared by 1 base and J by 3 bases, with 13 bases between. Per the germline V gene, CDR1 is SGHVS and CDR2 is FNYEAQ. The CDR3 has 16 amino acids. CDR3 region: CASSLEGQVYGNTIYF. In DNA, the CDR3 is TGTGCCAGCAGCTTAGAAGGGCAGGTCTATGGAAACACCATATATTTT.

The chain has TRBV4-2 and TRBJ2-7; a weak D match, TRBD1 (6 bases). The germline V gene has CDR1 LGHNA and CDR2 YNFKEQ. V was trimmed by 1 base and J by 7 bases, leaving 26 bases between them. The CDR3 sequence is 18 residues long. DNA of the CDR3: TGTGCCAGCAGCCAAGTCCCAACAGGGATAGGTATGAGTAGTGAGCAGTACTTC. Amino acid sequence: CASSQVPTGIGMSSEQYF.

This clone is medium-sized by share. The rearrangement joins TRBV27 to TRBJ1-1, with D possibly being TRBD1 (5 bases). The V end lost 7 bases, the J end lost 5 bases, and 8 bases lay between the germline ends. CDR3 length equals 11 residues. Per germline, CDR1 MNHEY and CDR2 SMNVEV (reference sequence). The CDR3 is CASNQGTEAFF. In DNA, the CDR3 is TGTGCCAGCAACCAGGGTACTGAAGCTTTCTTT.

The rearrangement uses TRBV27 and TRBJ1-1; TRBD1 matches 7 bases. Trimming at V came to 6 bases and at J to 7 bases, leaving 29 bases not matched to a gene. The CDR3 consists of 20 residues. From germline, CDR1 is MNHEY and CDR2 SMNVEV (reference sequence). CDR3 sequence (DNA): TGTGCCAGCAGGCTTCTTCTGGCTCCGAAGTTAGGCAGGGGGTATGGTGAAGCTTTCTTT. Protein: CASRLLLAPKLGRGYGEAFF.

J is TRBJ2-7 and V is TRBV5-1; D is possibly TRBD2 (6 bases). The germline gives CDR1 SGHRS, CDR2 YFSETQ. Trimming removed 4 bases at V and 1 base at J, with 9 bases between. This CDR3 has 13 residues. The CDR3 region has the DNA TGCGCCAGCAGCGGGGGGACTTCCTACGAGCAGTACTTC. Its translation is CASSGGTSYEQYF.

The genes are TRBV9 and TRBJ1-1; unclear D gene. Trimming removed 4 bases at V and 0 bases at J, with 13 bases between. CDR3 size: 15 residues. Looked up from germline, CDR1 is SGDLS and CDR2 is YYNGEE. The CDR3 DNA is TGTGCCAGCAGCATCGGACGGAGAATGAACACTGAAGCTTTCTTT. This gives the protein CASSIGRRMNTEAFF.

The CDR3 here is CASSEFFAGEAFF. In DNA form, the CDR3 reads TGTGCCAGCAGTGAGTTTTTCGCGGGTGAAGCTTTCTTT. The chain combines TRBV6-1 with TRBJ1-1; D not resolved. V was trimmed by 3 bases and J by 7 bases, leaving 12 bases between them. Germline V gene lookup returns CDR1 MNHNS and CDR2 SASEGT. This CDR3 has 13 amino acids.

The rearrangement uses TRBV19 and TRBJ2-2; 7 positions match TRBD2. Germline values: CDR1 LNHDA, CDR2 SQIVND (reference sequence). The junction had 4 bases not matched to a gene; V was cut back by 3 bases and J by 6 bases. The CDR3 length is 14 residues. The CDR3 coding sequence is TGTGCCAGTAGTATGGGAGGGCTCTCCGGGGAGCTGTTTTTT. Its translation: CASSMGGLSGELFF.

The chain uses TRBV9 and TRBJ2-7; D may be TRBD1 (6 bases). The CDR3 loop spans 17 amino acids. The germline V gene encodes CDR1 SGDLS and CDR2 YYNGEE. Trimming cost V 3 bases and J 4 bases, with 23 bases left between them. Written as DNA, the CDR3 is TGTGCCAGCAGCGGTACAGGGAGTTTGGGGGATCCGTACGAGCAGTACTTC. It encodes CASSGTGSLGDPYEQYF.

V gene TRBV4-2 combines with J gene TRBJ2-5; D remains ambiguous. From germline, CDR1 is LGHNA and CDR2 YNFKEQ. The CDR3 runs to 16 residues. V was clipped by 2 bases and J by 7 bases, with 20 bases between them. The CDR3, as DNA: TGTGCCAGCAGCCAATCAATGATAACCCTCCAATCGACCCAGTACTTC. Amino acids: CASSQSMITLQSTQYF.

V and J are TRBV29-1 and TRBJ2-1; D not certain. The CDR3 length is 12 residues. Trimming left V 4 bases short and J 2 bases short, with 6 bases between. CDR1 and CDR2 from the germline V gene are SQVTM and ANQGSEA. The CDR3 nucleotides are TGCAGCGTTGGGGTGCCCTACAATGAGCAGTTCTTC. As protein: CSVGVPYNEQFF.

This chain links TRBV7-9 with TRBJ2-3; D unclear. Germline V gene lookup returns CDR1 SEHNR and CDR2 FQNEAQ (reference sequence). V gave up 5 bases and J gave up 5 bases, with 14 bases separating them. This CDR3 region has 14 residues. The CDR3 here is CASSDYTLGDTQYF. The CDR3, as DNA: TGTGCCAGCAGCGATTACACATTGGGAGATACGCAGTATTTT.

The rearrangement joins TRBV5-1 to TRBJ2-5; tentative D call: TRBD2 (6 bases). V lost 4 bases to trimming and J lost 4 bases, with 14 bases between them. Looked up from germline, CDR1 is SGHRS and CDR2 is YFSETQ. This CDR3 is built from 14 residues. As DNA, the CDR3 is TGCGCCAGCAGCCCAAGACTAGAACGAGAGACCCAGTACTTC. Translated: CASSPRLERETQYF.

The chain has TRBV7-9 and TRBJ1-4; 7 nucleotides match TRBD1. V gave up 4 bases and J gave up 3 bases; unmatched junction bases: 5. The germline V gene has CDR1 SEHNR and CDR2 FQNEAQ (reference sequence). There are 15 residues in the CDR3. CDR3 residues: CASSSQGVANEKLFF. The CDR3 DNA reads as TGTGCCAGCAGCTCGCAGGGGGTAGCTAATGAAAAACTGTTTTTT.

Points on this clone: Other nucleotide sequences in the sample specify the same CDR3. J is TRBJ2-5 and V is TRBV4-1; 12 positions agree with TRBD1. Germline trimming cut 0 bases from V and 5 bases from J; bases unmatched to any gene: 7. The germline V gene has CDR1 MGHRA and CDR2 YSYEKL. The CDR3 is made up of 17 amino acids. The CDR3 protein is CASSQDLGQGAGETQYF. CDR3 in DNA: TGCGCCAGCAGCCAAGACCTGGGACAGGGGGCAGGGGAGACCCAGTACTTC.